These 16 T cell receptor beta chains came from one sample sequenced in a study of cytomegalovirus exposure and HLA in healthy donors. Both 60 Vbeta primers and 13 Jbeta primers went into the PCR. This table comes from immunoSEQ multiplex PCR, and its TCRdb copy is limited to in-frame clones, with some not included. The data contain over 150,000 clones, roughly 80% of them seen just once; the ten biggest clones take up 3.7%. Sequenced input: PBMCs. The receptor set was obtained from a man younger than 40 in good health and CMV-seropositive.

The CDR3: CATSRDRGSLHF. CDR3 sequence (DNA): TGTGCCACCAGCAGAGATCGGGGTTCCCTCCACTTT. This sequence joins TRBV15 and TRBJ1-6; D is ambiguous. This CDR3 region has 12 residues. Germline CDR1 and CDR2: LNHNV and YYDKDF (reference sequence). The V gene lost 0 bases and the J gene lost 14 bases, with 8 bases spanning the gap.

The chain employs TRBV28 and TRBJ2-1; no clear D. This CDR3 is built from 12 residues. The germline V gene has CDR1 MDHEN and CDR2 SYDVKM. Trimming stripped 9 bases from V and 5 bases from J, with 11 bases between. CDR3 protein: CASEAVNNEQFF. The CDR3 DNA reads as TGTGCCAGTGAGGCGGTCAACAATGAGCAGTTCTTC.

The chain links TRBV19 to TRBJ2-7; 7 nucleotides line up with TRBD1. The CDR3 sequence is 14 residues long. The trim removed 9 bases at V and 2 bases at J, leaving 10 bases unmatched. The germline V gene has CDR1 LNHDA and CDR2 SQIVND (reference sequence). As DNA, the CDR3 is TGTGCCAGACCAACAGGGGAACCTCCCTACGAGCAGTACTTC. Its protein product is CARPTGEPPYEQYF.

This clone was counted a single time. The CDR3 bases are TGTGCCAGCAGTTTTCTAGCGAGCGGGCCCAACGAGCAGTACTTC. Protein: CASSFLASGPNEQYF. The V gene is TRBV27, the J gene TRBJ2-7, with a weak D call TRBD2 (6 bases). Trimming cost V 3 bases and J 5 bases, with 17 bases left between them. CDR3 length: 15 residues. Germline V CDR1 and CDR2: MNHEY, SMNVEV (reference sequence).

The V gene is TRBV7-6, the J gene TRBJ2-3; D remains ambiguous. Trimming cost V 1 base and J 0 bases, with 5 bases left between them. This CDR3 is 14 amino acids long. Germline V gene sequence: CDR1 SGHVS, CDR2 FNYEAQ. The CDR3 loop reads CASSLDPSTDTQYF. The CDR3 nucleotides are TGTGCCAGCAGCTTAGATCCGAGCACAGATACGCAGTATTTT.

The genes are TRBV6-1 and TRBJ2-3, with D possibly matching TRBD1 (5 bases). CDR1 is MNHNS, CDR2 SASEGT, per germline. With 4 bases removed from V and 2 bases from J, the gap between germline ends came to 13 bases. CDR3 size: 15 residues. Here the CDR3 reads CASSAPAGNTDTQYF. The CDR3, as DNA: TGTGCCAGCAGTGCTCCGGCAGGGAACACAGATACGCAGTATTTT.

The chain employs TRBV4-1 and TRBJ2-2, with D maybe TRBD1 (5 bases). Looked up from germline, CDR1 is MGHRA and CDR2 is YSYEKL. This CDR3 comprises 15 residues. Trimming shortened V by 1 base and J by 1 base, and 7 bases separated the two germline ends. CDR3 in amino acids: CASSQVGQNTGELFF. In nucleotides, the CDR3 is TGCGCCAGCAGCCAAGTCGGACAGAACACCGGGGAGCTGTTTTTT.

This chain uses TRBV5-4 with TRBJ2-3, with TRBD2 identical over 7 bases. After removal of 4 bases from V and 4 bases from J, the junction contained 9 bases not matched to a gene. CDR3 length: 15 amino acids. Germline loops: CDR1 SGHNT, CDR2 YYREEE (reference sequence). In DNA, the CDR3 is TGTGCCAGCAGCCCCTGGGAGGGTGGGGCAGATACGCAGTATTTT. This translates into CASSPWEGGADTQYF.

This CDR3 is CASSPRTAPGNEQFF. CDR3 bases: TGTGCCAGCAGCCCAAGGACAGCCCCTGGGAATGAGCAGTTCTTC. This chain joins TRBV7-9 and TRBJ2-1, with D maybe TRBD1 (6 bases). Trimming removed 5 bases from V and 7 bases from J, with 18 bases in between. The CDR3 is 15 residues long. Germline values: CDR1 SEHNR, CDR2 FQNEAQ (reference sequence).

This chain links TRBV6-5 with TRBJ1-4; D perhaps matches TRBD1 (5 bases). Trimming left V 8 bases short and J 8 bases short, with 12 bases between. Germline V lookup: CDR1 MNHEY, CDR2 SVGAGI. The CDR3 spans 12 residues. In DNA, the CDR3 is TGTGCCAGCCGGCAGGGTGGCGAAAAACTGTTTTTT. Its protein is CASRQGGEKLFF.

The chain recombines TRBV7-9 with TRBJ2-5; D might be TRBD1 (6 bases). The CDR3 contains 13 residues. The V gene lost 11 bases and the J gene lost 4 bases, with 17 bases spanning the gap. Germline assignment: CDR1 SEHNR and CDR2 FQNEAQ (reference sequence). CDR3 in amino acids: CAGQGRIVETQYF. The CDR3 DNA reads as TGTGCCGGGCAGGGGCGGATAGTAGAGACCCAGTACTTC.

A remark on this clone: Within the sample, other DNA sequences also encode this same CDR3. V and J are TRBV5-1 and TRBJ2-2, with no clear D. The CDR3 runs 14 residues. Germline assignment: CDR1 SGHRS and CDR2 YFSETQ. The germline V and J ends were trimmed by 1 base and 2 bases, with 6 bases remaining between them. Written as DNA, the CDR3 is TGCGCCAGCAGCTTGACAGTTAACACCGGGGAGCTGTTTTTT. It specifies CASSLTVNTGELFF.

This clone was picked up a small number of times. The CDR3 nucleotides read TGCGCCAGCAGCTACTGGACAGGACATGAAAAACTGTTTTTT. Translating gives CASSYWTGHEKLFF. The V gene is TRBV5-1, the J gene TRBJ1-4; 7 nucleotides agree with TRBD1. Per the germline V gene, CDR1 is SGHRS and CDR2 is YFSETQ. The CDR3 covers 14 residues. Trimming took 3 bases from V and 6 from J; bases not matched to a gene: 5.

This clone was picked up one time. The J gene is TRBJ2-3, the V gene TRBV7-9; D gene ambiguous. The CDR3 spans 13 residues. Germline-derived CDR1 and CDR2 are SEHNR and FQNEAQ (reference sequence). The CDR3 spells CAAGTTSTDTQYF. The DNA of the CDR3 is TGTGCAGCCGGTACTACTAGCACAGATACGCAGTATTTT.

This chain joins TRBV5-1 and TRBJ2-7, with D tentatively TRBD2 (6 bases). CDR1 and CDR2 (germline): SGHRS, YFSETQ. The CDR3 is 15 amino acids. V was cut by 0 bases and J by 5 bases, with 15 bases left in between. CDR3 coding DNA: TGCGCCAGCAGCTTGGGTGCGGGGCCGACGGACGAGCAGTACTTC. Translating it yields CASSLGAGPTDEQYF.

The chain combines TRBV29-1 with TRBJ1-2; TRBD1 is a possible D gene (6 bases). V shed 2 bases and J shed 5 bases, with 12 bases lying between them. Germline V gene data show CDR1 as SQVTM and CDR2 as ANQGSEA. The CDR3 has 13 residues. The CDR3 here is CSVEWGGGYGYTF. The CDR3 DNA follows: TGCAGCGTTGAATGGGGGGGCGGGTATGGCTACACCTTC.